This is a list of T cell receptor beta chains from one sample in a study of long-term antiretroviral therapy in people with HIV. TCRdb's table, derived via immunoSEQ multiplex PCR, lists solely in-frame clones and lacks some. The table includes more than 25,000 clones, 95% to 98% detected once. The specimen comprised unsorted PBMCs, sampled 7.6 years after starting antiretroviral therapy. Receptors were obtained from a man aged 30 to 45 with HIV. Both conserved end residues are part of each CDR3. A D gene is named only where the DNA matches it firmly. Rows give clone size only sometimes, using once, few, many, or a class for an expanded clone.

j_call v_call clone_size d_call cdr3_aa cdr3_nt
TRBJ2-2 TRBV27 - - CASSLYTPGRVVQNTGELFF TGTGCCAGCAGTTTATACACCCCCGGCAGGGTGGTTCAGAACACCGGGGAGCTGTTTTTT
TRBJ1-4 TRBV7-9 - - CASSLGTAAATNEKLFF TGTGCCAGCAGCTTGGGGACGGCGGCGGCAACTAATGAAAAACTGTTTTTT
TRBJ1-1 TRBV27 - - CASRVTGLNTEAFF TGTGCCAGCAGGGTGACAGGACTAAACACTGAAGCTTTCTTT
TRBJ1-4 TRBV6-5 - - CASTSKDPTLKLFF TGTGCCAGCACTTCAAAGGACCCGACCCTAAAACTGTTTTTT
TRBJ2-7 TRBV4-3 - TRBD1 CASSQAGTGLLHEQYF TGCGCCAGCAGCCAAGCCGGGACAGGGCTGTTACACGAGCAGTACTTC
TRBJ2-1 TRBV2 - TRBD2 CATRAKLAENNEQFF TGTGCCACGAGGGCGAAGCTAGCGGAAAACAATGAGCAGTTCTTC
TRBJ1-2 TRBV6-5 few - CASTPEGRSYGYTF TGTGCCAGCACCCCCGAGGGACGGTCCTATGGCTACACCTTC
TRBJ2-7 TRBV9 - - CASSRTGRYEQYF TGTGCCAGCAGCCGTACAGGGAGGTACGAGCAGTACTTC
TRBJ2-7 TRBV4-3 - - CASSQYLDAEGPGGYRTYEQYF TGCGCCAGCAGCCAGTACCTAGACGCAGAGGGACCTGGGGGCTATAGGACCTACGAGCAGTACTTC
TRBJ2-1 TRBV11-3 - - CASSLGGSEQFF TGTGCCAGCAGCTTGGGGGGAAGTGAGCAGTTCTTC
TRBJ2-7 TRBV11-3 - - CASSFIVPEKGGEQYF TGTGCCAGCAGCTTTATTGTACCGGAGAAGGGGGGCGAGCAGTACTTC
TRBJ2-7 TRBV5-1 - - CASSLSPGITYEQYF TGCGCCAGCAGCTTATCCCCGGGGATCACCTACGAGCAGTACTTC
TRBJ2-7 TRBV10-2 - - CASKMGDLYEQYF TGCGCCAGCAAGATGGGGGACCTCTACGAGCAGTACTTC
TRBJ2-5 TRBV2 - TRBD2 CASQDYGGRLKTQYF TGTGCCAGCCAAGACTACGGCGGGAGACTTAAGACCCAGTACTTC
TRBJ2-5 TRBV11-1 - - CASSRQETQYF TGTGCCAGCAGCCGCCAAGAGACCCAGTACTTC
TRBJ2-7 TRBV5-6 once TRBD1 CASSPGQGSSMLF TGTGCCAGCAGCCCCGGACAGGGTAGCTCAATGCTGTTC
TRBJ1-2 TRBV27 - TRBD1 CASSWGQEYGYTF TGTGCCAGCAGTTGGGGACAGGAGTATGGCTACACCTTC
TRBJ2-7 TRBV7-2 - - CASSALVARNEQYF TGTGCCAGCAGCGCCCTAGTGGCCCGAAACGAGCAGTACTTC
TRBJ2-7 TRBV6-6 once TRBD1 CASSYSTGTVEQYF TGTGCCAGCAGTTACTCGACAGGGACGGTCGAGCAGTACTTC
TRBJ1-1 TRBV4-2 - - CASSQPGGTSTEAFF TGTGCCAGCAGCCAGCCGGGTGGGACGAGCACTGAAGCTTTCTTT
TRBJ2-3 TRBV9 - TRBD2 CASSIGLAGVEDTQYF TGTGCCAGCAGCATAGGACTAGCGGGAGTTGAAGATACGCAGTATTTT
TRBJ2-3 TRBV6-1 - - CASKFNPRAADTQYF TGTGCCAGCAAATTTAATCCCAGGGCGGCAGATACGCAGTATTTT
TRBJ1-3 TRBV7-8 - - CASSLALPGSPSGNTIYF TGTGCCAGCAGCTTAGCCCTGCCAGGCTCTCCCTCTGGAAACACCATATATTTT
TRBJ1-1 TRBV5-1 - - CASSLLTSVNTEAFF TGCGCCAGCAGCTTGCTAACCTCAGTGAACACTGAAGCTTTCTTT
TRBJ2-7 TRBV5-3 - TRBD1 CARRFQGARSYEQYF TGTGCCAGAAGATTCCAGGGGGCGAGGTCCTACGAGCAGTACTTC
TRBJ2-2 TRBV6-6 - TRBD1 CASSDRAGTGELFF TGTGCCAGCAGTGACAGGGCCGGCACCGGGGAGCTGTTTTTT
TRBJ2-3 TRBV9 - TRBD1 CASSIGQGKDTQYF TGTGCCAGCAGCATTGGACAGGGGAAGGATACGCAGTATTTT
TRBJ2-5 TRBV10-3 - - CAISSLFTGAQETQYF TGTGCCATCAGTTCTTTGTTCACCGGGGCCCAAGAGACCCAGTACTTC
TRBJ2-7 TRBV19 - TRBD2 CASSGEGGLAPYEQYF TGTGCCAGTAGTGGCGAAGGAGGACTAGCGCCCTACGAGCAGTACTTC
TRBJ2-7 TRBV28 - - CASSLGAYEQYF TGTGCCAGCAGTTTAGGAGCTTACGAGCAGTACTTC
TRBJ1-1 TRBV6-5 - - CASSYRTQDTEAFF TGTGCCAGCAGTTACCGGACCCAGGACACTGAAGCTTTCTTT
TRBJ2-7 TRBV5-4 - TRBD2 CASSLGSGGLYTEQYF TGTGCCAGCAGCCTGGGTAGCGGGGGGCTATATACGGAGCAGTACTTC
TRBJ2-3 TRBV2 - - CASSAPHTQYF TGTGCCAGCAGTGCACCGCATACGCAGTATTTT
TRBJ1-1 TRBV2 few TRBD1 CASRGQGNTEAFF TGTGCCAGCAGAGGACAGGGTAACACTGAAGCTTTCTTT
TRBJ1-3 TRBV7-6 - TRBD1 CASSLGNRGMSGNTIYF TGTGCCAGCAGCTTAGGAAACAGGGGAATGTCTGGAAACACCATATATTTT
TRBJ1-1 TRBV27 once TRBD1 CASSGQGAGEAFF TGTGCCAGCAGTGGACAGGGGGCAGGTGAAGCTTTCTTT
TRBJ1-2 TRBV30 - TRBD1 CALGQGLYGYTF TGTGCCCTGGGACAGGGGTTATATGGCTACACCTTC
TRBJ2-7 TRBV6-6 - - CASTLTLTYEQYF TGTGCCAGCACTTTGACACTAACCTACGAGCAGTACTTC